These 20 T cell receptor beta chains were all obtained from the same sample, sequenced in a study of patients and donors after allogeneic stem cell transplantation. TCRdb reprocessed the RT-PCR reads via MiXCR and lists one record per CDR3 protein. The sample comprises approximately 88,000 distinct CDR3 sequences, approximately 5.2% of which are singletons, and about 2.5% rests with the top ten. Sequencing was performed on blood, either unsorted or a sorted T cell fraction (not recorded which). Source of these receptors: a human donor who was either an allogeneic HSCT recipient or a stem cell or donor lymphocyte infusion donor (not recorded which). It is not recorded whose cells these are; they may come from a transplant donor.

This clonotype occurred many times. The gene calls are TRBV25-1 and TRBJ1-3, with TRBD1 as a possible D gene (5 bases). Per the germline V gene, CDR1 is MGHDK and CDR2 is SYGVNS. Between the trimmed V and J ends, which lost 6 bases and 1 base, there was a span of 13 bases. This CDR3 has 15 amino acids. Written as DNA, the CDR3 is TGTGCCAGCAGCCCCCCGGGGGTTTCTGGAAACACCATATATTTT. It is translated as CASSPPGVSGNTIYF. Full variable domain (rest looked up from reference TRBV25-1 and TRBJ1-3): EADIYQTPRYLVIGTGKKITLECSQTMGHDKMYWYQQDPGMELHLIHYSYGVNSTEKGDLSSESTVSRIRTEHFPLTLESARPSHTSQYLCASSPPGVSGNTIYFGEGSWLTVV.

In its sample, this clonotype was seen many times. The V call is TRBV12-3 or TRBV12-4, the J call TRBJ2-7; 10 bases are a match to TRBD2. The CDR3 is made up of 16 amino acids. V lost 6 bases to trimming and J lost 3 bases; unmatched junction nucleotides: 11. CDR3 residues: CASSPTLAGELYEQYF. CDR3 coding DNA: TGTGCCAGCAGCCCGACTCTAGCGGGAGAACTCTACGAGCAGTACTTC.

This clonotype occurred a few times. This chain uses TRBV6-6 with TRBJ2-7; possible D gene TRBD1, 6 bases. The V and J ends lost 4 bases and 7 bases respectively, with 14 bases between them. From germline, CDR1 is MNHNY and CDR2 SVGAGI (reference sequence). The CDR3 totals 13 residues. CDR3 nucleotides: TGTGCCAGCAGTTCGGGGACATACTCGGAGCAGTACTTC. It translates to CASSSGTYSEQYF.

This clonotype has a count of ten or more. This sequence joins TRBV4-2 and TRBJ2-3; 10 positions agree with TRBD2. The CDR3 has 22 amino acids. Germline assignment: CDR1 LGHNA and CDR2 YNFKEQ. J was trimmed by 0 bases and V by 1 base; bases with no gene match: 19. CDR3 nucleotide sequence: TGTGCCAGCAGCCAAGCGGCCCGACGGGCTAGCGGGGGAAGGACTAGCACAGATACGCAGTATTTT. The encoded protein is CASSQAARRASGGRTSTDTQYF.

CDR3 protein: CSARDLSGNTIYF. The CDR3 DNA is TGCAGTGCTAGAGATCTCTCTGGAAACACCATATATTTT. The rearrangement links TRBV20-1 to TRBJ1-3, with unresolved D. With 0 bases removed from V and 0 bases from J, the gap between germline ends came to 3 bases. This CDR3 is built from 13 residues. Germline V gene sequence: CDR1 DFQATT, CDR2 SNEGSKA (reference sequence).

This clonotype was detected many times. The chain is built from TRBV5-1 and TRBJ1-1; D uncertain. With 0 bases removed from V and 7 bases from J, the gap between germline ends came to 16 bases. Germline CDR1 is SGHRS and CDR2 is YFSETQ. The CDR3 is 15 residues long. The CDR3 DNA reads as TGCGCCAGCAGCTTGGTAGGCCAGTCTGGCAGTGAAGCTTTCTTT. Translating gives CASSLVGQSGSEAFF.

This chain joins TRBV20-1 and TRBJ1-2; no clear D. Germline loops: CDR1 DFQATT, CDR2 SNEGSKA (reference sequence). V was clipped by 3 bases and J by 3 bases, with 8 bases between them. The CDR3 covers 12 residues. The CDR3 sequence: CSASREDYGYTF. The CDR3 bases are TGCAGTGCTAGCCGGGAGGACTATGGCTACACCTTC.

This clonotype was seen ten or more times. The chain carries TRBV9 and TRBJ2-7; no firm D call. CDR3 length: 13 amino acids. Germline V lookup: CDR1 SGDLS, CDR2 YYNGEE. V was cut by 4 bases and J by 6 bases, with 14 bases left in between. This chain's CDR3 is CASSQAPWSEQYF. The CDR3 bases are TGTGCCAGCAGCCAGGCACCTTGGAGCGAGCAGTACTTC.

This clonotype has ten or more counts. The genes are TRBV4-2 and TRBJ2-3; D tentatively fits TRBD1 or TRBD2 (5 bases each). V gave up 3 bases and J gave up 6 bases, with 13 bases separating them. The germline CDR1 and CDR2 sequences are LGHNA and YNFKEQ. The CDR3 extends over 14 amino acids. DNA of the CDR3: TGTGCCAGCAGCCAGAGGGACCCCGCCGATACGCAGTATTTT. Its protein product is CASSQRDPADTQYF.

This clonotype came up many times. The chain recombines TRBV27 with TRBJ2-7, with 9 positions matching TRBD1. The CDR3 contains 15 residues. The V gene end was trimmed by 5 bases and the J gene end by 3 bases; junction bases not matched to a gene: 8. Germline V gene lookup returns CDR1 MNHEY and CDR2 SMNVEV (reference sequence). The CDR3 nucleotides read TGTGCCAGCAGTACTAACCACAGGGGGCTCTACGAGCAGTACTTC. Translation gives CASSTNHRGLYEQYF.

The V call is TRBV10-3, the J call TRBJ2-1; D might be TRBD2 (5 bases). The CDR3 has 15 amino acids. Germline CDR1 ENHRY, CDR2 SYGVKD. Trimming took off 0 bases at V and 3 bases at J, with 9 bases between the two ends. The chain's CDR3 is CAISESLTNYNEQFF. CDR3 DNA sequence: TGTGCCATCAGTGAGTCCTTGACTAACTACAATGAGCAGTTCTTC.

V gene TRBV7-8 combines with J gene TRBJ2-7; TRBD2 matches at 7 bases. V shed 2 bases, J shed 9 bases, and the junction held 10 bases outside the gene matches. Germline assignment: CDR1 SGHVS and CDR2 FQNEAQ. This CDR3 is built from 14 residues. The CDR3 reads CASSLPGGANAQYF. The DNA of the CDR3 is TGTGCCAGCAGCTTACCGGGGGGAGCGAACGCGCAGTACTTC.

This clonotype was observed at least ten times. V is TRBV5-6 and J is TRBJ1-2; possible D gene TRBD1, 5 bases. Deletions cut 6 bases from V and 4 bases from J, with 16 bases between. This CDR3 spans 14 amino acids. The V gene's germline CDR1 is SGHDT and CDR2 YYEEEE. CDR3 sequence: CASTGAGTAYGYTF. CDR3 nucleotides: TGTGCCAGCACCGGGGCGGGCACGGCCTATGGCTACACCTTC.

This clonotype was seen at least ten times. The CDR3 DNA is TGTGCCAGCAGCCAAGATTCGCTAGCATCGCAGTTCTTC. It specifies CASSQDSLASQFF. The J gene is TRBJ2-1, the V gene TRBV3-1, with a weak D call TRBD2 (5 bases). CDR3 size: 13 residues. V was cut by 0 bases and J by 12 bases, with 12 bases left in between. CDR1 and CDR2 from the germline V gene are LGHDT and YNNKEL (reference sequence).

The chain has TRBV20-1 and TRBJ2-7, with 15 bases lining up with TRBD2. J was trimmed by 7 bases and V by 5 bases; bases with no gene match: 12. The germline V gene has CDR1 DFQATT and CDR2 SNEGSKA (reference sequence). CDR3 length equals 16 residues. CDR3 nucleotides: TGCAGTGCTCTCGGGACTAGCGGGGGGCAGGGCCTAGAGCAGTACTTC. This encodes CSALGTSGGQGLEQYF.

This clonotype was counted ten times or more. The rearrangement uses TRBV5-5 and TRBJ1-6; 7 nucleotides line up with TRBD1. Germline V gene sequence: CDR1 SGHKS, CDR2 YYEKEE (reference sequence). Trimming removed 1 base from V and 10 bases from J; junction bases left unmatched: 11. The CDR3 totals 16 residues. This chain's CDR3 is CASSLTLLQGNSPLHF. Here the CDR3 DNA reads TGTGCCAGCAGCTTGACGTTATTACAGGGGAACTCACCCCTCCACTTT.

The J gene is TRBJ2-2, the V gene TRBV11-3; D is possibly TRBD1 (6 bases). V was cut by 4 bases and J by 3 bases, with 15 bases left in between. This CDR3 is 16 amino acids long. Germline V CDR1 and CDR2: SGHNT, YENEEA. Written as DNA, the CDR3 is TGTGCCAGCAGCTCAGCAGGGGTTCGTGACACCGGGGAGCTGTTTTTT. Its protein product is CASSSAGVRDTGELFF.

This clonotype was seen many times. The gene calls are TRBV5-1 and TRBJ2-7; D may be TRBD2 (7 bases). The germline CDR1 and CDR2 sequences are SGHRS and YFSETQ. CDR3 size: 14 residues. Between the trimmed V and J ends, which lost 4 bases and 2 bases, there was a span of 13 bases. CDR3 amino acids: CASSMGGAPYEQYF. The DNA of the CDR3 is TGCGCCAGCAGCATGGGGGGGGCACCCTACGAGCAGTACTTC.

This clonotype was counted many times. CDR3: CASSEGLAGPQHF. The CDR3 region has the DNA TGTGCCAGCAGCGAGGGGCTAGCGGGGCCCCAGCATTTT. The rearrangement links TRBV2 to TRBJ1-5; the D gene is possibly TRBD1 (5 bases). The germline CDR1 and CDR2 sequences are SNHLY and FYNNEI. Between the trimmed V and J ends, which lost 6 bases and 9 bases, there was a span of 15 bases. The CDR3 sequence is 13 residues long. Drawing the rest from reference TRBV2 and TRBJ1-5, the complete variable domain is EPEVTQTPSHQVTQMGQEVILRCVPISNHLYFYWYRQILGQKVEFLVSFYNNEISEKSEIFDDQFSVERPDGSNFTLKIRSTKLEDSAMYFCASSEGLAGPQHFGDGTRLSIL.

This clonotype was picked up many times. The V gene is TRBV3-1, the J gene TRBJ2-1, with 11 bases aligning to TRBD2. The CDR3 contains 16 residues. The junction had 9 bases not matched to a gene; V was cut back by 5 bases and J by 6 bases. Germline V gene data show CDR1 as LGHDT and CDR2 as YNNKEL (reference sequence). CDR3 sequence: CASSSLAGGRINEQFF. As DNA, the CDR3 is TGTGCCAGCAGCTCTCTAGCGGGGGGCAGGATCAATGAGCAGTTCTTC.